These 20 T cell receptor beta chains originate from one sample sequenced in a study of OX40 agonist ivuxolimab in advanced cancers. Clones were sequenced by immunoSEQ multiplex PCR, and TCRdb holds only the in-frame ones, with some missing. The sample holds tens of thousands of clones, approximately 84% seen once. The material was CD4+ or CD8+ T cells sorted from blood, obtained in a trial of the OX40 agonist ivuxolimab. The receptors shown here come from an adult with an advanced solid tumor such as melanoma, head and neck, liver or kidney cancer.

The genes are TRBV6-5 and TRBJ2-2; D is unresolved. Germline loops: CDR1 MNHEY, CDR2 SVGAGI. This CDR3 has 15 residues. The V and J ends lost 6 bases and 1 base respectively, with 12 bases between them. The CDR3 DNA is TGTGCCAGCAGGCTGTTCGGAGAGAACACCGGGGAGCTGTTTTTT. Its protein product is CASRLFGENTGELFF.

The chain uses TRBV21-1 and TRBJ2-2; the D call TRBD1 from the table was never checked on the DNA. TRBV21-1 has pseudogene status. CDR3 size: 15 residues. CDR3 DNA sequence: TGTGCCAGCAGCAAGGGACATCAAAACACCGGGGAGCTGTTTTTT. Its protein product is CASSKGHQNTGELFF.

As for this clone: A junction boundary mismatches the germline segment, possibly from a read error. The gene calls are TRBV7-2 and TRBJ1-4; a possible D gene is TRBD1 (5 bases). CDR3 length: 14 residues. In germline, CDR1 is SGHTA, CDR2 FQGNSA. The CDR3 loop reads CASSQATGQEKLFF. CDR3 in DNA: TGCGCCAGCAGCCAAGCCACGGGGCAGGAAAAACTGTTTTTT.

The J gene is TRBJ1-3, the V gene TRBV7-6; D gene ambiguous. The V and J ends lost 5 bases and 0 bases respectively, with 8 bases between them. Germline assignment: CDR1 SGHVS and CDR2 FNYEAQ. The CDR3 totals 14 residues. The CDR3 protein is CASSLPSSGNTIYF. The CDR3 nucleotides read TGTGCCAGCAGCCTACCTAGCTCTGGAAACACCATATATTTT.

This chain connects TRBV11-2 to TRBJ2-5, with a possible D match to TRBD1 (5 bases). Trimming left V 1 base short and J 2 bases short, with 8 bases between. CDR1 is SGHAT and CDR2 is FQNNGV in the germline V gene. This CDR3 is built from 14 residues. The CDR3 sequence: CASSLVTAQETQYF. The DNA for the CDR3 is TGTGCCAGCAGCTTAGTGACAGCTCAAGAGACCCAGTACTTC.

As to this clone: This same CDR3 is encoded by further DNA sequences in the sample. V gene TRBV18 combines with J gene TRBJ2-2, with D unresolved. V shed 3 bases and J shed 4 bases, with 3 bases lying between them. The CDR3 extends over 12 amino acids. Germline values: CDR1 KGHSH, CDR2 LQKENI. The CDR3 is CASSPPTGELFF. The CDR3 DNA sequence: TGTGCCAGCTCACCTCCCACCGGGGAGCTGTTTTTT.

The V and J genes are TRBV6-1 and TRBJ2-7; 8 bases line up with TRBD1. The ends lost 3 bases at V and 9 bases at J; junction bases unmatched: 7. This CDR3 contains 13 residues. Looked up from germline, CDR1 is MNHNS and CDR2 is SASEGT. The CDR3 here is CASSDGQGWRQYV. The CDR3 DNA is TGTGCCAGCAGTGATGGACAGGGCTGGCGGCAGTACGTC.

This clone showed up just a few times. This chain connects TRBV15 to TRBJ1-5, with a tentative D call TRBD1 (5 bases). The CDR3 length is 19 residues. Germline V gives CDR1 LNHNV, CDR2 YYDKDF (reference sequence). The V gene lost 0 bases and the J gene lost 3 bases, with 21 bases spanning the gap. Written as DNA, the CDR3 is TGTGCCACCAGCAGAGACTCCCCATTCGGGCGACAGTTCAATCAGCCCCAGCATTTT. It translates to CATSRDSPFGRQFNQPQHF.

DNA for the CDR3: TGTGCCAGCAGCTCCCGACCCCAAGAGACCCAGTACTTC. Its protein product is CASSSRPQETQYF. This chain uses TRBV7-7 with TRBJ2-5; D remains unclear. The CDR3 consists of 13 residues. Trimming removed 4 bases at V and 1 base at J, with 7 bases between. The V gene's germline CDR1 is SSHAT and CDR2 FNYEAQ (reference sequence).

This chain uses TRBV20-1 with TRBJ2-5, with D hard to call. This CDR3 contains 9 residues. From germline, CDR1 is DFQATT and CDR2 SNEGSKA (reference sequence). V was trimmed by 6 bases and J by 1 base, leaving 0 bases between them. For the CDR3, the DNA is TGCAGTGCCCAAGAGACCCAGTACTTC. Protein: CSAQETQYF.

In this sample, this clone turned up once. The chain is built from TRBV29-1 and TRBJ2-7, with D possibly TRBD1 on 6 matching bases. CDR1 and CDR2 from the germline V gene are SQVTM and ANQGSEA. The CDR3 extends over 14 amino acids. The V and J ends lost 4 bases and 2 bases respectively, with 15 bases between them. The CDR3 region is CSVVVQGKPYEQYF. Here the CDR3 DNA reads TGCAGCGTTGTGGTTCAGGGGAAGCCCTACGAGCAGTACTTC.

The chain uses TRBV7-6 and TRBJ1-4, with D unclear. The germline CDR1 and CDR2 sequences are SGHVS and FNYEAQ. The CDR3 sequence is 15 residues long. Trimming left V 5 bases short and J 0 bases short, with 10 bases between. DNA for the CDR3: TGTGCCAGCAGCCCAGCCCCGGCAACTAATGAAAAACTGTTTTTT. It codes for CASSPAPATNEKLFF.

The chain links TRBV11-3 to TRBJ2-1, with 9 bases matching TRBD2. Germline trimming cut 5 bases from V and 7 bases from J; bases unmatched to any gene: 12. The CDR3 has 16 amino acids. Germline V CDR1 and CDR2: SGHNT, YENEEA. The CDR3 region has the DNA TGTGCCAGCAGCCCCCTTGCGGCGGGGGGGCTGAATGAGCAGTTCTTC. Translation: CASSPLAAGGLNEQFF.

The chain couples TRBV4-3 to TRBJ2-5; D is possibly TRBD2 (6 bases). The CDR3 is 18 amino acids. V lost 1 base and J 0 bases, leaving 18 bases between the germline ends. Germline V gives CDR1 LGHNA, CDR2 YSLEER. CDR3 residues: CASSQVWGGAGNQETQYF. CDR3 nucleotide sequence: TGCGCCAGCAGCCAAGTGTGGGGCGGGGCAGGCAACCAAGAGACCCAGTACTTC.

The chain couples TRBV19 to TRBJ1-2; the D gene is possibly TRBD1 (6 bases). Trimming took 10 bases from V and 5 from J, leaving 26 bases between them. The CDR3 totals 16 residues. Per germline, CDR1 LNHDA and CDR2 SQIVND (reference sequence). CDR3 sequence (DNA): TGTGCCACCAGGACAGACCCGACGGTATCTCTATATGGCTACACCTTC. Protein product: CATRTDPTVSLYGYTF.

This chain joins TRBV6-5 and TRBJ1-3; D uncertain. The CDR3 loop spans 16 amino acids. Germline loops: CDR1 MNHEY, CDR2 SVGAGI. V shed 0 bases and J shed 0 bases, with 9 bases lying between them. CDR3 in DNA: TGTGCCAGCAGTTACTCGCAGGAGAGCTCTGGAAACACCATATATTTT. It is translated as CASSYSQESSGNTIYF.

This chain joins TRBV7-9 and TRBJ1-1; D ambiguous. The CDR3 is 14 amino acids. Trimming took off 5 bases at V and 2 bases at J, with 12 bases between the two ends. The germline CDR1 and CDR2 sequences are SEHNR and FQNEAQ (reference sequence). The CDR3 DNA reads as TGTGCCAGCAGCCCCCTGGGAACTAACACTGAAGCTTTCTTT. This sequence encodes CASSPLGTNTEAFF.

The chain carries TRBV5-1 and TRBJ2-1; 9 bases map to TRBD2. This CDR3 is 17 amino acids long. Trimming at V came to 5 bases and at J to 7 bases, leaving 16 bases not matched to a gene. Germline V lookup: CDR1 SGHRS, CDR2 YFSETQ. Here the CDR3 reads CASSYTFFSGGGNEQFF. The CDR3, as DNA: TGCGCCAGCAGTTATACCTTTTTTAGCGGGGGAGGGAATGAGCAGTTCTTC.

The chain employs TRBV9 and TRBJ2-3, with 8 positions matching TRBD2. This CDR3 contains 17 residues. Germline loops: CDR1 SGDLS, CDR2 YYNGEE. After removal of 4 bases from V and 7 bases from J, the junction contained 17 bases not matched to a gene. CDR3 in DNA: TGTGCCAGCAGCACCAGTTGGGCGGGGGGTACTGACTATACGCAGTATTTT. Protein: CASSTSWAGGTDYTQYF.

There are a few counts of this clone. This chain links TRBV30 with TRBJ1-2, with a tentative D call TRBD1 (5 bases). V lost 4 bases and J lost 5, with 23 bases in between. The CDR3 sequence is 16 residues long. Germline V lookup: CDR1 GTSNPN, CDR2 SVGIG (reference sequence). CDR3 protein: CAWNPFSGRKGYGYTF. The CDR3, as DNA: TGTGCCTGGAACCCATTTTCCGGGAGAAAGGGGTATGGCTACACCTTC.